Listed below are T cell receptor beta chains from one sample, sequenced in a study of blood T cell repertoires in COVID-19. Data came from immunoSEQ multiplex PCR; TCRdb stores just in-frame clones and leaves some out. Of 100,000 to 130,000 clones listed, about four fifths are singletons. Specimen: peripheral blood. The receptors were gathered from a human donor in a cohort sampled during active COVID-19. CDR3s include the opening cysteine and the closing phenylalanine or tryptophan. The D gene is left open where the match is weak. Size is stated for part of the rows, as once, few or many counts, or as a class when the clone is expanded.

V gene	J gene	D gene	clone size	CDR3 protein	CDR3 DNA
TRBV16	TRBJ1-2	NA	NA	CASSLKFTGSGYTF	TGTGCCAGCAGCCTTAAATTTACAGGGTCTGGCTACACCTTC
TRBV19	TRBJ1-4	NA	NA	CASSLDSLNEKLFF	TGTGCCAGTAGTCTCGACAGCTTAAATGAAAAACTGTTTTTT
TRBV19	TRBJ2-5	NA	NA	CASSTPGHRKETQYF	TGTGCCAGTAGTACCCCGGGACATCGAAAAGAGACCCAGTACTTC
TRBV30	TRBJ1-1	NA	NA	CAWSGSNTEAFF	TGTGCCTGGAGTGGCAGTAACACTGAAGCTTTCTTT
TRBV28	TRBJ2-1	NA	NA	CASSLWGQRNEQFF	TGTGCCAGCAGTTTATGGGGGCAAAGGAATGAGCAGTTCTTC
TRBV30	TRBJ2-1	TRBD2	once	CAWSVGLAGVLGNEQFF	TGTGCCTGGAGTGTTGGACTAGCGGGAGTCTTGGGGAATGAGCAGTTCTTC
TRBV27	TRBJ2-3	TRBD2	NA	CASSSRPLAGGGTDTQYF	TGTGCCAGCAGTTCCCGCCCCCTAGCGGGAGGTGGCACAGATACGCAGTATTTT
TRBV7-9	TRBJ1-5	TRBD1	NA	CASVPGGEGNQPQHF	TGTGCCAGCGTACCAGGGGGCGAAGGCAATCAGCCCCAGCATTTT
TRBV2	TRBJ1-2	NA	NA	CAPRSGEGYGYTF	TGTGCCCCGCGATCGGGGGAGGGCTATGGCTACACCTTC
TRBV3-1/TRBV3-2	TRBJ1-5	NA	NA	CASSGAGGADTPQHF	TGTGCCAGCAGCGGGGCGGGAGGGGCCGACACGCCCCAGCATTTT
TRBV7-2	TRBJ2-1	TRBD2	once	CASSSPGLAVSYNEQFF	TGTGCCAGCAGCTCACCGGGACTAGCGGTCTCCTACAATGAGCAGTTCTTC
TRBV15	TRBJ2-3	NA	NA	CATSRGGNTDTQYF	TGTGCCACCAGCAGAGGAGGGAACACAGATACGCAGTATTTT
TRBV7-9	TRBJ2-3	TRBD2	NA	CASSLQAGGTDTQYF	TGTGCCAGCAGCTTACAAGCGGGAGGCACAGATACGCAGTATTTT
TRBV7-9	TRBJ2-3	TRBD1	NA	CASSSTPGQGPTDTQYF	TGTGCCAGCAGCTCCACTCCGGGACAGGGACCCACAGATACGCAGTATTTT
TRBV7-9	TRBJ2-2	NA	NA	CASSKEDTNTGELFF	TGTGCCAGCAGTAAAGAGGACACCAACACCGGGGAGCTGTTTTTT
TRBV7-2	TRBJ1-1	NA	NA	CASSFQGDNTEAFF	TGTGCCAGCAGCTTCCAGGGCGATAACACTGAAGCTTTCTTT
TRBV25-1	TRBJ1-6	TRBD1	NA	CASSDHQGALSNSPLHF	TGTGCCAGCAGTGACCACCAGGGGGCGTTATCGAATTCACCCCTCCACTTT
TRBV11-2	TRBJ2-7	NA	NA	CASSFRTVPYEQYF	TGTGCCAGCAGCTTCCGGACAGTCCCATACGAGCAGTACTTC
TRBV28	TRBJ2-3	NA	NA	CASSSQGIGTDTQYF	TGTGCCAGCAGCTCTCAGGGGATCGGGACAGATACGCAGTATTTT
TRBV29-1	TRBJ1-5	TRBD1	NA	CSAGTAFNQPQHF	TGCAGCGCCGGGACAGCCTTCAATCAGCCCCAGCATTTT
TRBV12-3/TRBV12-4	TRBJ2-7	NA	NA	CASSFERYEQYF	TGTGCCAGCAGTTTCGAGCGGTACGAGCAGTACTTC
TRBV7-9	TRBJ1-1	NA	NA	CASSLEPMAARRAFF	TGTGCCAGCAGCTTAGAACCAATGGCAGCGAGGAGGGCTTTCTTT
TRBV7-9	TRBJ2-5	NA	NA	CASSLDRAQETQYF	TGTGCCAGCAGCTTAGACAGGGCCCAAGAGACCCAGTACTTC
TRBV18	TRBJ1-1	NA	NA	CASSPGAGMNTEAFF	TGTGCCAGCTCACCTGGCGCAGGGATGAACACTGAAGCTTTCTTT